This T cell receptor beta chain is drawn from a study of T cell responses to AZD1222 COVID-19 vaccine. Points from the study as a whole: CD4 TCRs covered the whole spike, strongest at regions 160-218 and 743-854. Only a handful of AZD1222 recipients tested seropositive at baseline.

V lost 6 bases and J 5 bases, leaving 6 bases between the germline ends. CDR3 length: 12 residues. Germline V lookup: CDR1 SGHRS, CDR2 YFSETQ. The table came from immunoSEQ multiplex PCR; TCRdb's copy has only in-frame clones and leaves some out. Of 150,000 to 200,000 clones in the sample, 75% to 90% were seen once. In the case of this clone: Antigen specificity is unknown.

The specimen was peripheral blood, collected on day 0 of MenACWY control vaccination. The chain recombines TRBV5-1 with TRBJ1-6, with D possibly being TRBD1 (5 bases). The source is an adult in good health. DNA of the CDR3: TGCGCCAGCACGGGGGATAATTCACCCCTCCACTTT. Protein product: CASTGDNSPLHF.